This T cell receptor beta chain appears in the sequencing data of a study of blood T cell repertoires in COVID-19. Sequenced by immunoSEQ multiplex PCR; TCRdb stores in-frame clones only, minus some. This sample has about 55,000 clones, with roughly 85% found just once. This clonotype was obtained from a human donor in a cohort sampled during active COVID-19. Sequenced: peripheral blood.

CDR3: CASSAWTGNHNEQFF. In DNA form, the CDR3 reads TGTGCCAGCAGCGCGTGGACCGGGAACCACAATGAGCAGTTCTTC. The chain uses TRBV7-3 and TRBJ2-1; a possible D gene is TRBD2 (5 bases). Between the trimmed V and J ends, which lost 5 bases and 5 bases, there was a span of 16 bases. Germline lookup yields CDR1 SGHTA and CDR2 FQGTGA. The CDR3 runs 15 residues.